The present T cell receptor (beta chain) was sequenced within a study of blood T cell repertoires in COVID-19. This CDR3 comprises 15 residues. Per germline, CDR1 MNHEY and CDR2 SMNVEV (reference sequence). V was pared by 2 bases and J by 6 bases, with 6 bases of the junction left unmatched. Here immunoSEQ multiplex PCR was the method, and the copy in TCRdb shows in-frame clones only, minus some. The sample records some 300,000 clones, about nine tenths being singletons. This sequence originates from a man under 40 who had recovered from COVID-19. The sequenced sample consisted of PBMCs or T cells enriched from blood (not recorded which). The rearrangement links TRBV27 to TRBJ2-1; 8 positions agree with TRBD2. Here the CDR3 DNA reads TGTGCCAGCAGTTTACGGTCGGGGGGGCCCAATGAGCAGTTCTTC. This codes for CASSLRSGGPNEQFF.